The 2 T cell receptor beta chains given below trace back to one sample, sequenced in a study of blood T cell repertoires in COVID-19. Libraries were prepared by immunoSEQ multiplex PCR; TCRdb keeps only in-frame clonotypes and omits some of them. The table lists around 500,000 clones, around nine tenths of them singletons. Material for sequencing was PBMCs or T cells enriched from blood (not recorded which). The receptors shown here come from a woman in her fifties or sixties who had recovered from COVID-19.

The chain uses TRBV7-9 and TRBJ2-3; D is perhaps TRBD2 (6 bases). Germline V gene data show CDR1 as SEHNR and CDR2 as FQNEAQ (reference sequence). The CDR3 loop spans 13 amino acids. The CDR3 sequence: CAPSEGGTDTQYF. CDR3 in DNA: TGTGCTCCTAGCGAGGGTGGCACAGATACGCAGTATTTT.

The CDR3 nucleotides are TGTGCCAGCAGAGGAGCGGGGGCCCCCATCGGGGAGCTGTTTTTT. It is translated as CASRGAGAPIGELFF. This chain connects TRBV27 to TRBJ2-2; 8 nucleotides agree with TRBD2. The CDR3 loop spans 15 amino acids. Looked up from germline, CDR1 is MNHEY and CDR2 is SMNVEV (reference sequence). V was pared by 6 bases and J by 7 bases, with 10 bases of the junction left unmatched.